The 24 T cell receptor beta chains presented below share a single source sample, sequenced in a study of blood T cell repertoires in COVID-19. Only in-frame clones appear in the TCRdb table, and some are missing; sequencing was by immunoSEQ multiplex PCR. The repertoire holds 90,000 to 110,000 clones, 85% seen once, with more than 4% in the top ten. Sequenced input: peripheral blood. These receptors originate from a man aged 45-65 years with acute or convalescent COVID-19.

This chain connects TRBV2 to TRBJ1-4; D call uncertain. V lost 3 bases to trimming and J lost 0 bases, with 8 bases between them. This CDR3 is 15 amino acids long. The germline V gene has CDR1 SNHLY and CDR2 FYNNEI. CDR3 in amino acids: CASSEEGATNEKLFF. CDR3 nucleotides: TGTGCCAGCAGTGAGGAGGGCGCAACTAATGAAAAACTGTTTTTT.

The V and J genes are TRBV7-3 and TRBJ2-3; 14 nucleotides agree with TRBD2. Germline assignment: CDR1 SGHTA and CDR2 FQGTGA. The CDR3 sequence is 14 residues long. Trimming cost V 4 bases and J 8 bases; bases outside gene matches: 2. The CDR3 nucleotides read TGTGCCAGCAGCTCGGGACTAGCGGGAGTTACGCAGTATTTT. It encodes CASSSGLAGVTQYF.

The rearrangement joins TRBV15 to TRBJ1-2; tentative D call: TRBD1 (6 bases). V shed 0 bases and J shed 4 bases, with 15 bases lying between them. The V gene's germline CDR1 is LNHNV and CDR2 YYDKDF (reference sequence). The CDR3 has 16 amino acids. The CDR3 sequence is CATSRDYGQIAYGYTF. CDR3 nucleotides: TGTGCCACCAGCAGAGATTACGGACAGATCGCCTATGGCTACACCTTC.

V and J are TRBV28 and TRBJ1-5; TRBD1 might be the D (6 bases). Germline lookup yields CDR1 MDHEN and CDR2 SYDVKM. The CDR3 totals 14 residues. Trimming left V 8 bases short and J 4 bases short, with 15 bases between. The CDR3 spells CASGRGRRNQPQHF. The CDR3 nucleotides read TGTGCCAGCGGCAGGGGAAGGCGGAATCAGCCCCAGCATTTT. Drawing the rest from reference TRBV28 and TRBJ1-5, the complete variable domain is DVKVTQSSRYLVKRTGEKVFLECVQDMDHENMFWYRQDPGLGLRLIYFSYDVKMKEKGDIPEGYSVSREKKERFSLILESASTNQTSMYLCASGRGRRNQPQHFGDGTRLSIL.

V gene TRBV29-1 combines with J gene TRBJ1-1; TRBD1 matches at 7 bases. The length of the CDR3 is 16 residues. Germline V gives CDR1 SQVTM, CDR2 ANQGSEA. The J segment lost 6 bases and the V segment lost 0 bases, leaving 13 bases of the junction unmatched. The DNA for the CDR3 is TGCAGCGTTGAAGAGCAAGGGGGCGGGTTGATCTCTGAAGCTTTCTTT. Translation: CSVEEQGGGLISEAFF.

There are a few counts of this clone. The rearrangement joins TRBV6-6 to TRBJ2-1; 13 positions agree with TRBD2. The germline V gene encodes CDR1 MNHNY and CDR2 SVGAGI (reference sequence). The CDR3 is 16 amino acids. The junction had 1 base not matched to a gene; V was cut back by 5 bases and J by 0 bases. Here the CDR3 DNA reads TGTGCCAGCAGTGGGACTAGCGGGGACTCCTACAATGAGCAGTTCTTC. This encodes CASSGTSGDSYNEQFF.

The chain combines TRBV28 with TRBJ2-5; TRBD1 is a possible D gene (6 bases). Trimming stripped 5 bases from V and 3 bases from J, with 13 bases between. This CDR3 contains 14 residues. Per germline, CDR1 MDHEN and CDR2 SYDVKM. CDR3 protein: CASSPTGHEETQYF. CDR3 nucleotides: TGTGCCAGCAGTCCGACGGGACACGAAGAGACCCAGTACTTC.

The genes are TRBV14 and TRBJ1-1; 9 bases are a match to TRBD1. Germline CDR1 SGHDN, CDR2 FVKESK. The V and J ends lost 4 bases and 4 bases, in that order; junction bases with no gene match: 7. The CDR3 totals 15 residues. The CDR3 protein is CASSLGTGLRTEAFF. The CDR3 coding sequence is TGTGCCAGCAGCCTCGGGACAGGGTTGCGCACTGAAGCTTTCTTT.

The chain is built from TRBV30 and TRBJ1-4, with a possible D match to TRBD1 (6 bases). Trimming removed 2 bases at V and 5 bases at J, with 15 bases between. The CDR3 is made up of 15 amino acids. From germline, CDR1 is GTSNPN and CDR2 SVGIG (reference sequence). The CDR3 sequence: CAWSPAEGVNEKLFF. The CDR3 nucleotides are TGTGCCTGGAGTCCCGCAGAGGGGGTCAATGAAAAACTGTTTTTT.

This chain connects TRBV7-9 to TRBJ2-2; 8 nucleotides line up with TRBD1. J lost 5 bases, V lost 2 bases, and 4 bases had no gene match. CDR3 size: 15 residues. Germline-derived CDR1 and CDR2 are SEHNR and FQNEAQ (reference sequence). This CDR3 reads CASSLMDRDTGELFF. CDR3 nucleotide sequence: TGTGCCAGCAGCTTAATGGACAGGGATACCGGGGAGCTGTTTTTT.

The chain employs TRBV13 and TRBJ1-2; 7 positions agree with TRBD1. With 3 bases clipped from V and 4 bases from J, the junction kept 2 bases outside the gene matches. The CDR3 is made up of 13 amino acids. Germline CDR1 and CDR2: PRHDT and FYEKMQ (reference sequence). The DNA of the CDR3 is TGTGCCAGCAGCTTGGGACAGTTCTATGGCTACACCTTC. Amino acids: CASSLGQFYGYTF.

The chain is built from TRBV28 and TRBJ2-2; 12 positions match TRBD2. This CDR3 comprises 16 residues. From germline, CDR1 is MDHEN and CDR2 SYDVKM. V trimming: 6 bases; J trimming: 7 bases; junction bases outside the gene matches: 9. The CDR3 here is CASSPRLAGEIGELFF. CDR3 coding DNA: TGTGCCAGCAGCCCCAGACTAGCGGGAGAGATCGGGGAGCTGTTTTTT.

This chain links TRBV24-1 with TRBJ2-7; D is undetermined. The CDR3 length is 13 residues. V lost 4 bases to trimming and J lost 4 bases, with 10 bases between them. The germline V gene encodes CDR1 KGHDR and CDR2 SFDVKD. The CDR3 nucleotides read TGTGCCACCAGTGACCCACTTCATTACGAGCAGTACTTC. Protein sequence: CATSDPLHYEQYF.

The chain employs TRBV9 and TRBJ2-1; 13 bases are shared with TRBD2. J was trimmed by 8 bases and V by 2 bases; bases with no gene match: 4. Per germline, CDR1 SGDLS and CDR2 YYNGEE. The CDR3 length is 15 residues. The CDR3 DNA reads as TGTGCCAGCAGCGTCAAGGGACTAGCGGGACATGAGCAGTTCTTC. Its translation: CASSVKGLAGHEQFF.

The gene calls are TRBV6-6 and TRBJ2-7, with 7 positions matching TRBD2. Germline loops: CDR1 MNHNY, CDR2 SVGAGI (reference sequence). Unmatched junction bases numbered 6, after V lost 0 bases and J lost 1 base. This CDR3 is 16 amino acids long. Here the CDR3 reads CASSYSTQAGSYEQYF. The CDR3 DNA reads TGTGCCAGCAGTTACTCGACGCAAGCGGGATCCTACGAGCAGTACTTC.

The chain uses TRBV24-1 and TRBJ2-1; D is ambiguous. V lost 1 base and J 0 bases, leaving 6 bases between the germline ends. The germline V gene has CDR1 KGHDR and CDR2 SFDVKD. The CDR3 sequence is 15 residues long. CDR3 sequence reads: CATSDFDTSYNEQFF. Here the CDR3 DNA reads TGTGCCACCAGTGATTTTGACACCTCCTACAATGAGCAGTTCTTC.

The chain links TRBV12-5 to TRBJ2-2; D is perhaps TRBD2 (5 bases). Germline loops: CDR1 LGHNT, CDR2 FRNRAP. Trimming stripped 10 bases from V and 3 bases from J, with 12 bases between. This CDR3 is 13 amino acids long. The CDR3 spells CATRAGDTGELFF. The DNA for the CDR3 is TGTGCTACCCGGGCCGGGGACACCGGGGAGCTGTTTTTT.

The chain combines TRBV19 with TRBJ2-3; a possible D gene is TRBD1 (6 bases). The V gene's germline CDR1 is LNHDA and CDR2 SQIVND (reference sequence). The CDR3 extends over 16 amino acids. Trimming took 3 bases from V and 3 from J, leaving 16 bases between them. This chain's CDR3 is CASSIVQGPLTDTQYF. The DNA for the CDR3 is TGTGCCAGTAGTATTGTGCAGGGGCCCCTTACAGATACGCAGTATTTT.

The chain joins TRBV30 to TRBJ2-5; tentatively, D is TRBD2 (6 bases). CDR3 length equals 13 residues. The germline V gene has CDR1 GTSNPN and CDR2 SVGIG (reference sequence). V was clipped by 2 bases and J by 3 bases, with 10 bases between them. The CDR3: CAWSTSSEETQYF. The CDR3 nucleotides are TGTGCCTGGAGTACTAGCAGTGAAGAGACCCAGTACTTC. Full variable domain (outside the CDR3, taken from reference TRBV30 and TRBJ2-5): SQTIHQWPATLVQPVGSPLSLECTVEGTSNPNLYWYRQAAGRGLQLLFYSVGIGQISSEVPQNLSASRPQDRQFILSSKKLLLSDSGFYLCAWSTSSEETQYFGPGTRLLVL.

The V gene is TRBV6-2 or TRBV6-3, the J gene TRBJ2-7; D is perhaps TRBD2 (7 bases). Germline V gene sequence: CDR1 MNHEY, CDR2 SVGEGT. V lost 0 bases and J 0 bases, leaving 18 bases between the germline ends. The CDR3 loop spans 18 amino acids. DNA for the CDR3: TGTGCCAGCAGTTACTCGAACGACGGGGGGACAATCTCCTACGAGCAGTACTTC. Translating gives CASSYSNDGGTISYEQYF.

CDR3 in DNA: TGTGCCAGCAGCCCTACAGGAAACTCTGGAAACACCATATATTTT. The encoded protein is CASSPTGNSGNTIYF. The J gene is TRBJ1-3, the V gene TRBV7-3; tentatively, D is TRBD1 (5 bases). The CDR3 sequence is 15 residues long. The V and J ends lost 5 bases and 0 bases respectively, with 11 bases between them. Per the germline V gene, CDR1 is SGHTA and CDR2 is FQGTGA.

This chain connects TRBV6-1 to TRBJ2-7; TRBD2 matches at 11 bases. The germline gives CDR1 MNHNS, CDR2 SASEGT. This CDR3 region has 16 residues. V lost 4 bases and J lost 0; bases outside the gene matches: 5. This chain's CDR3 is CASSVTGTSGSYEQYF. The CDR3 nucleotides read TGTGCCAGCAGTGTTACCGGGACTAGCGGCTCCTACGAGCAGTACTTC.

This sequence joins TRBV5-1 and TRBJ2-1, with 8 bases aligning to TRBD2. V shed 4 bases, J shed 0 bases, and the junction held 6 bases outside the gene matches. This CDR3 is 16 amino acids long. The germline CDR1 and CDR2 sequences are SGHRS and YFSETQ. The DNA of the CDR3 is TGCGCCAGCAGCATTAGCGGGACGAACTCCTACAATGAGCAGTTCTTC. It translates to CASSISGTNSYNEQFF. The variable domain in full, completed from reference TRBV5-1 and TRBJ2-1, reads KAGVTQTPRYLIKTRGQQVTLSCSPISGHRSVSWYQQTPGQGLQFLFEYFSETQRNKGNFPGRFSGRQFSNSRSEMNVSTLELGDSALYLCASSISGTNSYNEQFFGPGTRLTVL.

The chain recombines TRBV6-5 with TRBJ1-4; 7 bases match TRBD1. Losses at the gene ends were 2 bases for V and 0 bases for J; bases not matched to a gene: 3. The CDR3 is 16 amino acids. Per the germline V gene, CDR1 is MNHEY and CDR2 is SVGAGI. As DNA, the CDR3 is TGTGCCAGCAGTTACCGGACAGGAGCAACTAATGAAAAACTGTTTTTT. This encodes CASSYRTGATNEKLFF.